A selection of T cell receptor beta chains follows, all from one sample in a study of shared clonotypes between healthy human individuals. The assay was immunoSEQ multiplex PCR, and TCRdb's table has in-frame clones only and misses some. This sample carries roughly 2.2 million clones, 85% to 95% of them seen once, and the ten largest clones take about 0.41%. The sample consisted of naive CD4+ T cells from PBMCs. The receptors derive from a man younger than 30 in good health. Some clones in this sample may be carry-over from other donors' samples. The CDR3 runs from the conserved cysteine through the conserved F or W. D genes are given only for firm matches. Where a row states a size, it is once, few, many or the class of an expanded clone; other rows omit it.

- TRBD1 TRBJ2-4 TRBV5-1 CASSRTGDAKNIQYF TGCGCCAGCAGCCGAACAGGGGATGCCAAAAACATTCAGTACTTC
- TRBD1 TRBJ2-3 TRBV5-1 CASSPGTGATDTQYF TGCGCCAGCAGCCCCGGGACAGGGGCTACAGATACGCAGTATTTT
once - TRBJ1-4 TRBV28 CASRTPGRPNEKLFF TGTGCCAGCAGAACTCCGGGACGGCCGAATGAAAAACTGTTTTTT
- TRBD1 TRBJ2-1 TRBV27 CASSLFLGTGVHEQFF TGTGCCAGCAGTTTGTTTCTAGGGACAGGGGTGCATGAGCAGTTCTTC
- - TRBJ1-2 TRBV5-4 CASSPLGGEYGYTF TGTGCCAGCAGCCCCTTGGGGGGGGAATATGGCTACACCTTC
- TRBD2 TRBJ2-1 TRBV7-9 CASSLVPRGLAGGRGEQFF TGTGCCAGCAGCTTAGTGCCAAGGGGACTAGCGGGAGGGAGGGGTGAGCAGTTCTTC
once TRBD1 TRBJ1-4 TRBV19 CASSIPGQGSGKLFF TGTGCCAGTAGTATCCCGGGACAGGGTTCGGGAAAACTGTTTTTT
- TRBD2 TRBJ2-3 TRBV4-1 CASSQGLAGGGITDTQYF TGCGCCAGCAGCCAGGGTCTAGCGGGAGGAGGAATCACAGATACGCAGTATTTT
- - TRBJ1-1 TRBV6-5 CASRRQRGGNTEAFF TGTGCCAGCAGAAGACAACGCGGGGGAAACACTGAAGCTTTCTTT
- - TRBJ1-1 TRBV15 CATSWGGANTEAFF TGTGCCACCAGCTGGGGGGGCGCGAACACTGAAGCTTTCTTT
- - TRBJ2-7 TRBV29-1 CSVESVSYEQYF TGCAGCGTTGAATCAGTTAGCTACGAGCAGTACTTC
- TRBD1 TRBJ2-1 TRBV30 CAWSEGQGFNEQFF TGTGCCTGGAGTGAGGGACAGGGGTTCAATGAGCAGTTCTTC
- - TRBJ2-3 TRBV7-6 CASSTLRGGTQYF TGTGCCAGCAGCACCCTAAGAGGAGGTACGCAGTATTTT
few - TRBJ1-5 TRBV4-1 CASSQGEGQPQHF TGCGCCAGCAGCCAAGGGGAGGGACAGCCCCAGCATTTT
- TRBD2 TRBJ2-7 TRBV18 CASSPRTSGTSSYEQYF TGTGCCAGCTCACCACGCACTAGCGGGACGAGCTCCTACGAGCAGTACTTC
- - TRBJ2-6 TRBV28 CASSPPTASGANVLTF TGTGCCAGCAGTCCCCCGACAGCCTCTGGGGCCAACGTCCTGACTTTC
- - TRBJ2-7 TRBV19 CATRVSGGLSYEQYF TGTGCCACCCGAGTCTCGGGGGGCTTAAGCTACGAGCAGTACTTC
- - TRBJ2-3 TRBV6-5 CASTSPAADTQYF TGTGCCAGCACTTCCCCCGCCGCAGATACGCAGTATTTT
- - TRBJ2-7 TRBV11-2 CASSPGLLMWEQYF TGTGCCAGCAGCCCTGGACTCCTAATGTGGGAGCAGTACTTC
- TRBD1 TRBJ2-5 TRBV4-1 CASSLGQGRETQYF TGCGCCAGCAGCTTGGGACAGGGGAGGGAGACCCAGTACTTC
- TRBD1 TRBJ2-7 TRBV28 CASRNRGPYEQYF TGTGCCAGCAGGAACAGGGGGCCCTACGAGCAGTACTTC
- - TRBJ2-6 TRBV6-5 CASNRVAGANVLTF TGTGCCAGCAACAGGGTGGCTGGGGCCAACGTCCTGACTTTC
- - TRBJ1-5 TRBV27 CASGREYNQPQHF TGTGCCAGCGGGCGGGAATACAATCAGCCCCAGCATTTT
- - TRBJ2-2 TRBV28 CASGLNTGELFF TGTGCCAGCGGATTGAACACCGGGGAGCTGTTTTTT
- - TRBJ2-6 TRBV2 CASSELLGGGANVLTF TGTGCCAGCAGTGAATTGTTGGGTGGTGGGGCCAACGTCCTGACTTTC
- TRBD2 TRBJ2-2 TRBV5-4 CASSPTFGLAGGPTGELFF TGTGCCAGCAGCCCGACTTTTGGACTAGCGGGAGGCCCCACCGGGGAGCTGTTTTTT
- TRBD2 TRBJ2-2 TRBV28 CASTLAGARAGELFF TGTGCCAGCACCCTAGCGGGAGCCCGGGCCGGGGAGCTGTTTTTT
once TRBD1 TRBJ1-4 TRBV6-5 CASSGGATEKLFF TGTGCCTCATCAGGGGGCGCGACTGAAAAACTGTTTTTT
- TRBD2 TRBJ2-3 TRBV7-9 CASSLVPRLAGFTDTQYF TGTGCCAGCAGCTTAGTACCGAGACTAGCGGGGTTCACAGATACGCAGTATTTT
- - TRBJ2-1 TRBV5-1 CASSLGVGPNEQFF TGCGCCAGCAGCTTGGGAGTTGGGCCCAATGAGCAGTTCTTC
once - TRBJ2-5 TRBV5-1 CASSINLGETQYF TGCGCCAGCAGCATTAATCTGGGGGAGACCCAGTACTTC
- - TRBJ2-3 TRBV7-2 CASSLWGDTQYF TGTGCCAGCAGCTTATGGGGAGATACGCAGTATTTT
- TRBD1 TRBJ2-7 TRBV29-1 CSATGGHDSYEQYF TGCAGCGCGACAGGGGGCCATGACTCCTACGAGCAGTACTTC
once - TRBJ1-3 TRBV27 CASGSIWDSGNTIYF TGTGCCAGCGGGTCCATCTGGGACTCTGGAAACACCATATATTTT
- - TRBJ1-2 TRBV27 CASSLRDSNYGYTF TGTGCCAGCAGTTTAAGGGACTCAAACTATGGCTACACCTTC
once - TRBJ2-1 TRBV11-1 CASSLDAGTYNEQFF TGTGCCAGCAGCTTAGACGCGGGGACCTACAATGAGCAGTTCTTC
- TRBD2 TRBJ2-7 TRBV5-1 CASSHKGTSGLSGGYEQYF TGCGCCAGCAGCCATAAGGGGACTAGCGGGCTTTCCGGGGGCTACGAGCAGTACTTC
once TRBD2 TRBJ2-2 TRBV4-2 CASSQDRASGSTTGELFF TGTGCCAGCAGCCAAGATCGAGCTAGCGGGAGTACCACCGGGGAGCTGTTTTTT
- TRBD1 TRBJ1-2 TRBV5-1 CASSPDTQGVRYYGYTF TGCGCCAGCAGCCCCGACACCCAGGGGGTGCGATACTATGGCTACACCTTC
- - TRBJ2-5 TRBV5-1 CASRWTPPQETQYF TGCGCCAGCAGATGGACCCCCCCTCAAGAGACCCAGTACTTC
- TRBD2 TRBJ2-5 TRBV5-4 CASSSPGGGETQYF TGTGCCAGCAGCTCCCCTGGCGGGGGGGAGACCCAGTACTTC
- - TRBJ2-7 TRBV7-9 CASSFSEQYF TGTGCCAGCAGCTTCAGCGAGCAGTACTTC
- TRBD1 TRBJ2-7 TRBV2 CASSPTDRPTYEQYF TGTGCCAGCAGCCCAACGGACAGGCCAACCTACGAGCAGTACTTC
once - TRBJ2-2 TRBV6-1 CASSESRYSRTAAGELFF TGTGCCAGCAGTGAAAGCAGGTACTCTCGGACAGCGGCCGGGGAGCTGTTTTTT
- TRBD2 TRBJ2-5 TRBV27 CASSYSGRNWETQYF TGTGCCAGCAGTTACAGCGGGAGAAACTGGGAGACCCAGTACTTC
once - TRBJ2-3 TRBV5-1 CASSPRGGHPQYF TGCGCCAGCAGCCCCCGCGGCGGCCATCCGCAGTATTTT
- - TRBJ1-1 TRBV29-1 CSVIGPGGEAFF TGCAGCGTGATTGGACCGGGGGGTGAAGCTTTCTTT
- - TRBJ1-2 TRBV2 CASSGFGYTF TGTGCCAGCAGTGGATTTGGCTACACCTTC
once - TRBJ2-1 TRBV2 CASMGIAVYNEQFF TGTGCCAGCATGGGGATAGCAGTTTACAATGAGCAGTTCTTC
- - TRBJ2-2 TRBV5-1 CASSLLPNTGELFF TGCGCCAGCAGCTTACTTCCGAACACCGGGGAGCTGTTTTTT
- - TRBJ2-1 TRBV11-2 CASSADSFNNEQFF TGTGCCAGCAGCGCAGACTCCTTTAACAATGAGCAGTTCTTC
once TRBD1 TRBJ2-7 TRBV11-3 CASSIGQGAYEQYF TGTGCCAGCAGCATAGGACAGGGGGCCTACGAGCAGTACTTC
- TRBD1 TRBJ2-1 TRBV7-3 CASSFGQGGEQFF TGTGCCAGCAGCTTCGGACAGGGCGGTGAGCAGTTCTTC
- - TRBJ1-5 TRBV5-1 CASSLDSGGIQPQHF TGCGCCAGCAGCTTGGATTCGGGGGGGATCCAGCCCCAGCATTTT
- - TRBJ2-7 TRBV14 CASSLGQFTYEQYF TGTGCCAGCAGCCTAGGACAGTTCACCTACGAGCAGTACTTC
- TRBD1 TRBJ1-5 TRBV19 CASSSDRDYQPQHF TGTGCCAGTAGTTCGGACAGGGATTATCAGCCCCAGCATTTT
- TRBD2 TRBJ2-2 TRBV4-2 CASSQELAGPNTGELFF TGTGCCAGCAGCCAAGAACTAGCGGGACCGAACACCGGGGAGCTGTTTTTT
- TRBD1 TRBJ2-7 TRBV29-1 CSVEDSGQGSYEQYF TGCAGCGTTGAAGATTCGGGACAGGGTTCCTACGAGCAGTACTTC
- - TRBJ2-3 TRBV29-1 CSGRQVTDTQYF TGCAGCGGTAGGCAGGTCACAGATACGCAGTATTTT
once - TRBJ2-1 TRBV7-6 CASSLLSVEQFF TGTGCCAGCAGCTTGCTCTCTGTTGAGCAGTTCTTC